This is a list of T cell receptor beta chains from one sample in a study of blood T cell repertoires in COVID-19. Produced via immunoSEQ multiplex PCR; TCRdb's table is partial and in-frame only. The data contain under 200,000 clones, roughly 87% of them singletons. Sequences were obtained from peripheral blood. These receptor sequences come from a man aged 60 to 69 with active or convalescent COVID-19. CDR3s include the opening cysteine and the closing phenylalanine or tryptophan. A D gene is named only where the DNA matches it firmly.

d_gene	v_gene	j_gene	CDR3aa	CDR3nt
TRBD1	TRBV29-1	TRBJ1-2	CSVGPGQGLYGYTF	TGCAGCGTCGGACCGGGACAGGGACTTTATGGCTACACCTTC
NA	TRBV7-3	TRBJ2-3	CASSPRGGAFSTDTQYF	TGTGCCAGCAGCCCTCGAGGTGGGGCGTTCAGCACAGATACGCAGTATTTT
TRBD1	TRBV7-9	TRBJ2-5	CASSERQGWKETQYF	TGTGCCAGCAGCGAAAGACAGGGGTGGAAAGAGACCCAGTACTTC
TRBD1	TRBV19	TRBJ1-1	CASSIGLFKGDREMNTEAFF	TGTGCCAGTAGTATTGGGCTTTTTAAAGGGGACAGGGAAATGAACACTGAAGCTTTCTTT
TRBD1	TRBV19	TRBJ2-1	CASSSPGQGNNEQFF	TGTGCCAGTAGTTCCCCGGGACAGGGTAACAATGAGCAGTTCTTC
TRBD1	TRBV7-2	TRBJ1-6	CASSPGQGHSPLHF	TGTGCCAGCAGCCCGGGACAGGGGCATTCACCCCTCCACTTT
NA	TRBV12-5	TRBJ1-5	CASGLVLAQGVNQPQHF	TGTGCTAGTGGTTTGGTACTAGCCCAGGGTGTCAATCAGCCCCAGCATTTT
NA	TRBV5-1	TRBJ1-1	CASRGPPRPEAFF	TGCGCCAGCCGAGGGCCACCGAGACCCGAAGCTTTCTTT
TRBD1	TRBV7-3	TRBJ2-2	CASSSTTGTNTGELFF	TGTGCCAGCAGCTCAACGACAGGGACCAACACCGGGGAGCTGTTTTTT
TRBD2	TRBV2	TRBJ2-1	CASSEFRGGESEQFF	TGTGCCAGCAGTGAATTCCGGGGGGGCGAGAGTGAGCAGTTCTTC
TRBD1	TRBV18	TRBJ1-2	CASSATGTEGYGYTF	TGTGCCAGCTCGGCGACAGGGACGGAAGGCTATGGCTACACCTTC
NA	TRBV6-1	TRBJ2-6	CASSEAGGSRGGANVLTF	TGTGCCAGCAGTGAAGCCGGGGGTTCACGAGGTGGGGCCAACGTCCTGACTTTC
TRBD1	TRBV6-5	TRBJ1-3	CASSTGVPSGNTIYF	TGTGCCAGCAGTACAGGGGTACCCTCTGGAAACACCATATATTTT
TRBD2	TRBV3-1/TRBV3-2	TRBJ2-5	CASSQELAGRRETQYF	TGTGCCAGCAGCCAGGAGTTAGCGGGGAGGAGAGAGACCCAGTACTTC
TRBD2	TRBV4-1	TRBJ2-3	CASSPRGAGGPGTDTQYF	TGCGCCAGCAGCCCGAGAGGAGCGGGGGGGCCCGGCACAGATACGCAGTATTTT
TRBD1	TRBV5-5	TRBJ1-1	CASSRDRANTEAFF	TGTGCCAGCAGCAGGGACAGGGCGAACACTGAAGCTTTCTTT